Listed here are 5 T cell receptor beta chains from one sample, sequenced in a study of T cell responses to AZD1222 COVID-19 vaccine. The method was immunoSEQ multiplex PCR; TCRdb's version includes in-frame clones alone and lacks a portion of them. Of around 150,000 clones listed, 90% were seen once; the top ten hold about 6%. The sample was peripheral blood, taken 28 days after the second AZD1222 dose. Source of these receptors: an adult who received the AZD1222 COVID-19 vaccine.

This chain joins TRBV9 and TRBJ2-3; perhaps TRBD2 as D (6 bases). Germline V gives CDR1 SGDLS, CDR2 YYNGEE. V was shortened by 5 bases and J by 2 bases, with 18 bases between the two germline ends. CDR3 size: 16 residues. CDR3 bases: TGTGCCAGCAGTGGGGGGAGACAGCGCTACACAGATACGCAGTATTTT. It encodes CASSGGRQRYTDTQYF.

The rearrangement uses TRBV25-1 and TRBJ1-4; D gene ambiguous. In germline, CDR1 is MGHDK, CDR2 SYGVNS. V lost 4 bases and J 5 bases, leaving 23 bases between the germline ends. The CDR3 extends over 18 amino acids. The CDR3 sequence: CASSGGRNYLGQNEKLFF. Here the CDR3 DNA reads TGTGCCAGCAGTGGTGGTAGGAACTACCTAGGGCAGAATGAAAAACTGTTTTTT. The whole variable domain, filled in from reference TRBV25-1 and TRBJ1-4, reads EADIYQTPRYLVIGTGKKITLECSQTMGHDKMYWYQQDPGMELHLIHYSYGVNSTEKGDLSSESTVSRIRTEHFPLTLESARPSHTSQYLCASSGGRNYLGQNEKLFFGSGTQLSVL.

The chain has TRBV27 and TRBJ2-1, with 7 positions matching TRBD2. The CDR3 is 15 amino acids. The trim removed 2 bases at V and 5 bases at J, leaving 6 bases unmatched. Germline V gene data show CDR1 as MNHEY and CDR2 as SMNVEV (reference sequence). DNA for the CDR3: TGTGCCAGCAGTTTAACCAGCGGGAACCACAATGAGCAGTTCTTC. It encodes CASSLTSGNHNEQFF.

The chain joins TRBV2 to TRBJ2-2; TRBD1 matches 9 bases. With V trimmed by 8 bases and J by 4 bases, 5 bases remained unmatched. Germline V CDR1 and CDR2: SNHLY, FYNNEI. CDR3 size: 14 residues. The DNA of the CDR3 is TGTGCCAGCCGGGACAGGGAGAGCACCGGGGAGCTGTTTTTT. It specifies CASRDRESTGELFF.

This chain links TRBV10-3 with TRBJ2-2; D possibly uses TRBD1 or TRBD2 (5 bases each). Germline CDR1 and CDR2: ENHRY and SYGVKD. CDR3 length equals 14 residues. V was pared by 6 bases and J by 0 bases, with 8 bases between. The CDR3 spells CAIRGPANTGELFF. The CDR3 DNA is TGTGCCATCAGGGGACCCGCGAACACCGGGGAGCTGTTTTTT.